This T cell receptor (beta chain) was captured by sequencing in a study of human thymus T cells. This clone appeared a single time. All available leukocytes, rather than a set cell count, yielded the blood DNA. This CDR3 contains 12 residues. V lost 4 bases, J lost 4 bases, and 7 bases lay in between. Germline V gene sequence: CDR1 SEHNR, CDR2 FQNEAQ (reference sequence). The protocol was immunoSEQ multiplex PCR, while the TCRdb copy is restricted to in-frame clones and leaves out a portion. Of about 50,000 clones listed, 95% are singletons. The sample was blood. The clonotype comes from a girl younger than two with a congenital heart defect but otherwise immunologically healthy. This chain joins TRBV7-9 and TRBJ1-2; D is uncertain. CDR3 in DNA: TGTGCCAGCAGCTGGAGGCCCTATGGCTACACCTTC. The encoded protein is CASSWRPYGYTF. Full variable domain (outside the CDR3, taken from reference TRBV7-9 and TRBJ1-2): DTGVSQNPRHKITKRGQNVTFRCDPISEHNRLYWYRQTLGQGPEFLTYFQNEAQLEKSRLLSDRFSAERPKGSFSTLEIQRTEQGDSAMYLCASSWRPYGYTFGSGTRLTVV.